The clone carrying this TCR beta chain occurred many times. The sample belongs to a study of molecular identifiers for immune sequencing clone quantification. TCRdb re-called the PCR reads through MiXCR, storing one row per CDR3 protein. The data show 60,000 to 75,000 distinct CDR3 sequences, under 20% seen once. CDR3 length equals 14 residues. From germline, CDR1 is SQVTM and CDR2 ANQGSEA. Germline trimming cut 5 bases from V and 2 bases from J; bases unmatched to any gene: 7. The J gene is TRBJ2-7, the V gene TRBV29-1; 9 bases align to TRBD1. The sequenced material came from naive CD8+ T cells from blood, with Jurkat cell RNA spiked in. Regarding subset: FACS-sorted CD8+CD4-CCR7+CD45RA+ naive T cells. This receptor was identified in a human donor in good health. Some libraries in this study had Jurkat cell RNA spiked in. In DNA form, the CDR3 reads TGCAGCGTTTACGGGACAGGGATTACCTACGAGCAGTACTTC. Amino acids: CSVYGTGITYEQYF.